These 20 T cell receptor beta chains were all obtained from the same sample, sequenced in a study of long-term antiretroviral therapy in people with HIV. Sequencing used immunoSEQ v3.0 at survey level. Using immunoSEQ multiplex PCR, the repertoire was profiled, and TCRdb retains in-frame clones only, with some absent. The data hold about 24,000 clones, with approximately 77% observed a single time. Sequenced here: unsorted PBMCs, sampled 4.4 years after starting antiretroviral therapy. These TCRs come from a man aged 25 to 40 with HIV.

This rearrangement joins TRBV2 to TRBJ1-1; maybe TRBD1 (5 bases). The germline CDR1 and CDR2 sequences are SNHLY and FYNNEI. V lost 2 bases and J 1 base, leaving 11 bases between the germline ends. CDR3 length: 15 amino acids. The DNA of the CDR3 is TGTGCCAGCAGTGAATTTGGGCAGGGGAACACTGAAGCTTTCTTT. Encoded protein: CASSEFGQGNTEAFF.

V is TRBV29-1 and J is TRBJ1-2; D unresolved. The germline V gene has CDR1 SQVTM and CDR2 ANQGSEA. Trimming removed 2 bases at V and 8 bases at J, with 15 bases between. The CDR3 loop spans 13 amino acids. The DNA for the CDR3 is TGCAGCGTTGAACGTGTTAGGATGCGGGGCTACACCTTC. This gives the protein CSVERVRMRGYTF. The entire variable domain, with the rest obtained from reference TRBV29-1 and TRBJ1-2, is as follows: SAVISQKPSRDICQRGTSLTIQCQVDSQVTMMFWYRQQPGQSLTLIATANQGSEATYESGFVIDKFPISRPNLTFSTLTVSNMSPEDSSIYLCSVERVRMRGYTFGSGTRLTVV.

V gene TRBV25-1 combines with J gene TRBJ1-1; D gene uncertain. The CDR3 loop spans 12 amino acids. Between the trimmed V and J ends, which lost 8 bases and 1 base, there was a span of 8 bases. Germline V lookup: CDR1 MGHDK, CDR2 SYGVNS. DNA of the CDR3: TGTGCCAGCGGTCCCGCGAACACTGAAGCTTTCTTT. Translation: CASGPANTEAFF.

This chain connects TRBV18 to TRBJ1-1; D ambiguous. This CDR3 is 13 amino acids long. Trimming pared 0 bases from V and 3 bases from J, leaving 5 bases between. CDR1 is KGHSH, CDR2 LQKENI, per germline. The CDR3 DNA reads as TGTGCCAGCTCACCACCGTGGGACACTGAAGCTTTCTTT. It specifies CASSPPWDTEAFF.

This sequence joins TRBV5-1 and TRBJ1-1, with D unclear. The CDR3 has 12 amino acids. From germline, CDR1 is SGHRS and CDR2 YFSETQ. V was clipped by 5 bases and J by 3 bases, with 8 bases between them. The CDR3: CASREWDTEAFF. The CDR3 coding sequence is TGCGCCAGCAGGGAATGGGACACTGAAGCTTTCTTT.

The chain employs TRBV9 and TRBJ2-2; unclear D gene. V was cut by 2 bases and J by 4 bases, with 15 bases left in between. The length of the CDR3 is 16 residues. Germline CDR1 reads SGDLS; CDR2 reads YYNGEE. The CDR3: CASSVGLTPRTGELFF. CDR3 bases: TGTGCCAGCAGCGTGGGCTTAACGCCGCGCACCGGGGAGCTGTTTTTT. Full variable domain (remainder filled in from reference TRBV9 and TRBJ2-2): DSGVTQTPKHLITATGQRVTLRCSPRSGDLSVYWYQQSLDQGLQFLIQYYNGEERAKGNILERFSAQQFPDLHSELNLSSLELGDSALYFCASSVGLTPRTGELFFGEGSRLTVL.

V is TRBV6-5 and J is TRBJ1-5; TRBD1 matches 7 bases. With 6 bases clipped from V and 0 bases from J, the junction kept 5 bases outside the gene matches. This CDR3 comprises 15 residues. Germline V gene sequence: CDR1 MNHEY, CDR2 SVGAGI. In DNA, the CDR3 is TGTGCCAGCAGATCGGACAGGTCTAGCAATCAGCCCCAGCATTTT. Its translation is CASRSDRSSNQPQHF.

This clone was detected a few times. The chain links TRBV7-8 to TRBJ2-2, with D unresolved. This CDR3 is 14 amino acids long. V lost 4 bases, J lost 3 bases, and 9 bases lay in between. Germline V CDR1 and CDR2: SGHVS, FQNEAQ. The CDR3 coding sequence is TGTGCCAGCAGCTCCGACGGGTACACCGGGGAGCTGTTTTTT. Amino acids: CASSSDGYTGELFF.

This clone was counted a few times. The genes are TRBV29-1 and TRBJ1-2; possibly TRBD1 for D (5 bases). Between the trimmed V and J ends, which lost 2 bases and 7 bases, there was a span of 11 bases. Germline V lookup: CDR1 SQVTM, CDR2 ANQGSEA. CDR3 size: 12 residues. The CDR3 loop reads CSVERGEGGYTF. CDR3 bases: TGCAGCGTTGAAAGAGGGGAGGGTGGCTACACCTTC.

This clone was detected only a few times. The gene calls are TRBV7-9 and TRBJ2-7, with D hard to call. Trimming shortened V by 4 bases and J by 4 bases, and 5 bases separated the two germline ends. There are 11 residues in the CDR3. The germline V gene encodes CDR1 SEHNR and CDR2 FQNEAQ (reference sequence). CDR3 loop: CASSSHYEQYF. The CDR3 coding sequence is TGTGCCAGCAGCTCCCATTACGAGCAGTACTTC.

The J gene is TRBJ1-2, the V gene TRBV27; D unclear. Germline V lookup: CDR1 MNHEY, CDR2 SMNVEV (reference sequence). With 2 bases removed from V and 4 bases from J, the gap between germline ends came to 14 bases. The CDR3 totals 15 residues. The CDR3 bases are TGTGCCAGCAGTTTAAGGGCAGAGGCCCTCTATGGCTACACCTTC. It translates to CASSLRAEALYGYTF.

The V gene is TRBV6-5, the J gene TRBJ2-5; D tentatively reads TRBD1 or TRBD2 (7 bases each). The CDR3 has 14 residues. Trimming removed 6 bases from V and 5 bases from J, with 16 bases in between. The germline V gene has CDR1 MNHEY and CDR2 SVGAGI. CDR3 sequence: CASSITGEGETQYF. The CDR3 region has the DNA TGTGCCAGCAGCATAACAGGGGAGGGGGAGACCCAGTACTTC.

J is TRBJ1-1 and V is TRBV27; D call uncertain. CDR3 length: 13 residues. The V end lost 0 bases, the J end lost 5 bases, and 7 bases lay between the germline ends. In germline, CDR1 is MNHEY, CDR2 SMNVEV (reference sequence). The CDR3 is CASSLSQRTEAFF. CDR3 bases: TGTGCCAGCAGTTTATCCCAGCGGACTGAAGCTTTCTTT.

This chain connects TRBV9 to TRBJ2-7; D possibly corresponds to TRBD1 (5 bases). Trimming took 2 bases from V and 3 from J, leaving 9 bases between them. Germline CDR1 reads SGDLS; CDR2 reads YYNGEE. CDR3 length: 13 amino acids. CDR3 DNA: TGTGCCAGCAGCGTCTCCGACAGCTACGAGCAGTACTTC. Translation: CASSVSDSYEQYF.

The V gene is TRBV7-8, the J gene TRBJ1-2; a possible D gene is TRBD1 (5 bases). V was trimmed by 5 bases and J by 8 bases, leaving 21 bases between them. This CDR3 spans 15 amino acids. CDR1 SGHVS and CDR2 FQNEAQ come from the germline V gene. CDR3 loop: CASSGTGGYERGYTF. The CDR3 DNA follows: TGTGCCAGCAGCGGAACAGGAGGCTACGAGAGAGGCTACACCTTC. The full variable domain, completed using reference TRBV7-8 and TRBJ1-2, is GAGVSQSPRYKVAKRGQDVALRCDPISGHVSLFWYQQALGQGPEFLTYFQNEAQLDKSGLPSDRFFAERPEGSVSTLKIQRTQQEDSAVYLCASSGTGGYERGYTFGSGTRLTVV.

DNA of the CDR3: TGTGCCAGCAGTTGGTACCAGGGATCTGATGGCTACACCTTC. Its protein product is CASSWYQGSDGYTF. The chain uses TRBV27 and TRBJ1-2, with a tentative D call TRBD1 (5 bases). V dropped 4 bases and J dropped 6 bases, with 15 bases sitting between them. The CDR3 is made up of 14 amino acids. Germline CDR1 and CDR2: MNHEY and SMNVEV (reference sequence).

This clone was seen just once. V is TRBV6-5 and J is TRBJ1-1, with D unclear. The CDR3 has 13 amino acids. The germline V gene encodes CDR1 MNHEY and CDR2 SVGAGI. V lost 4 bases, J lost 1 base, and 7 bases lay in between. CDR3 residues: CASSLGRNTEAFF. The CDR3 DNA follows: TGTGCCAGCAGTTTGGGCAGGAACACTGAAGCTTTCTTT.

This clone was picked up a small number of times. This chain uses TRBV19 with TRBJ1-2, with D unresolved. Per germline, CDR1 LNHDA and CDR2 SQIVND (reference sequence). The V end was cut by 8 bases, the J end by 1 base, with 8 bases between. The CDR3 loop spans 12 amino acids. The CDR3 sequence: CASVGGNYGYTF. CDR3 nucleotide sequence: TGTGCCAGTGTTGGAGGTAACTATGGCTACACCTTC.

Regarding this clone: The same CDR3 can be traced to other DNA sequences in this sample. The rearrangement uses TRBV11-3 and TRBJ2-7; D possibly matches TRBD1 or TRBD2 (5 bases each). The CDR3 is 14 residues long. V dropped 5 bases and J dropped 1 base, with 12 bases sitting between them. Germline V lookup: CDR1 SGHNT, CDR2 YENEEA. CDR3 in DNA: TGTGCCAGCAGCCCGAAGAGGGGATCCTACGAGCAGTACTTC. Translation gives CASSPKRGSYEQYF.

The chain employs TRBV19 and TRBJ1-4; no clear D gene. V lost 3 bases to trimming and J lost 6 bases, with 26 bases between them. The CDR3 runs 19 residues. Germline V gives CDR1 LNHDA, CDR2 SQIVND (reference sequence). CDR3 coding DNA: TGTGCCAGTAGTATTGCGCAGGCCTGGGCTATTCCCTTGGATGAAAAACTGTTTTTT. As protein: CASSIAQAWAIPLDEKLFF.